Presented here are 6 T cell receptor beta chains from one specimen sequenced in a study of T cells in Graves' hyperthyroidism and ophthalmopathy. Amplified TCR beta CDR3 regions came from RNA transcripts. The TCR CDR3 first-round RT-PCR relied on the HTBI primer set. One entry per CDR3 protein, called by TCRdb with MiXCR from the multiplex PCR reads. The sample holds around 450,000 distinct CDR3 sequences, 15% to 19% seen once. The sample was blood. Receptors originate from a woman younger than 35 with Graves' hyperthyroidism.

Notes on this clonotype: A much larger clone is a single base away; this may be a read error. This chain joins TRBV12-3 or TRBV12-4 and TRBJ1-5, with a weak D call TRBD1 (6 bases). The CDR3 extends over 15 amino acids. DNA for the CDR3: TGTGCCAGCAGCTTAGGTGGGGGGCCGGGTCAGTCCCAGCATTTT. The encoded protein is CASSLGGGPGQSQHF.

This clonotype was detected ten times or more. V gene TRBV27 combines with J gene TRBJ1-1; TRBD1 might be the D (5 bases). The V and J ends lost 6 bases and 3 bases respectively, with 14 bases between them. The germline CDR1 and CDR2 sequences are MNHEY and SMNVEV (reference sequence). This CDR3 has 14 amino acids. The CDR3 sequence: CASRKQGVDTEAFF. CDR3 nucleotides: TGTGCCAGCAGAAAGCAGGGAGTGGACACTGAAGCTTTCTTT.

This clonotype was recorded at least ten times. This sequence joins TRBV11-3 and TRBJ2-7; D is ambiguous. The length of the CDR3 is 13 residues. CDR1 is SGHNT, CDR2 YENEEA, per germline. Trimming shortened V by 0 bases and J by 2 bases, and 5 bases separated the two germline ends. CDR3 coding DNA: TGTGCCAGCAGCTTAGACGAGACCTACGAGCAGTACTTC. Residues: CASSLDETYEQYF.

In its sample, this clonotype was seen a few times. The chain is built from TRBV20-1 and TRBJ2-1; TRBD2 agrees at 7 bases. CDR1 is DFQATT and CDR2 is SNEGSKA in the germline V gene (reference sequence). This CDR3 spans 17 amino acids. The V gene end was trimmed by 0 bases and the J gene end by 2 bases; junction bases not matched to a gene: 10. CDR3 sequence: CSARDPRPSGTYNEQFF. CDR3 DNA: TGCAGTGCTAGAGATCCGCGGCCTAGCGGAACCTACAATGAGCAGTTCTTC.

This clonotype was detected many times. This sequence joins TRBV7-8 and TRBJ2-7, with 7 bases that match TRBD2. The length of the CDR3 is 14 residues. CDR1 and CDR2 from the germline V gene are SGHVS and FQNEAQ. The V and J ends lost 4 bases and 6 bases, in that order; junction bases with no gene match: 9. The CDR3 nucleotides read TGTGCCAGCAGCTCCCGGGACCGGGAGGCCGAGCAGTACTTC. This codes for CASSSRDREAEQYF.

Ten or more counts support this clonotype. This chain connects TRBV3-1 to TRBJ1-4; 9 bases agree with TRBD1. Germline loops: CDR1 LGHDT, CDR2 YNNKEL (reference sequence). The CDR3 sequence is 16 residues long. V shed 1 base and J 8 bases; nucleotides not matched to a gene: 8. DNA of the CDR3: TGTGCCAGCAGCCAAGGAAAACAGGGGGCTGGGGAAAAACTGTTTTTT. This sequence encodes CASSQGKQGAGEKLFF. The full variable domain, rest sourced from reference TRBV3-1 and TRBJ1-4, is DTAVSQTPKYLVTQMGNDKSIKCEQNLGHDTMYWYKQDSKKFLKIMFSYNNKELIINETVPNRFSPKSPDKAHLNLHINSLELGDSAVYFCASSQGKQGAGEKLFFGSGTQLSVL.